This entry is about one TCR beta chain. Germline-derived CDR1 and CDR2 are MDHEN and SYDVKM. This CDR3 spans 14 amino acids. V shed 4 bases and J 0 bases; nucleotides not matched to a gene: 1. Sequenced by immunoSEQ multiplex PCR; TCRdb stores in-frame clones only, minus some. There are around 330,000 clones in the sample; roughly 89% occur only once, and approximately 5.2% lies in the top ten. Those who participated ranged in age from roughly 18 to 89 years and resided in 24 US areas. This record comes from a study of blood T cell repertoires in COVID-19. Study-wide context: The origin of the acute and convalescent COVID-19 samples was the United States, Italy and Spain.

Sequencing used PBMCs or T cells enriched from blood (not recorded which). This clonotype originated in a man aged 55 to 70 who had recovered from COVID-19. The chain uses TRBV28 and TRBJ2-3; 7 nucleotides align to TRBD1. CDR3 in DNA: TGTGCCAGCAGTTCGGGACAGAGCACAGATACGCAGTATTTT. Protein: CASSSGQSTDTQYF.